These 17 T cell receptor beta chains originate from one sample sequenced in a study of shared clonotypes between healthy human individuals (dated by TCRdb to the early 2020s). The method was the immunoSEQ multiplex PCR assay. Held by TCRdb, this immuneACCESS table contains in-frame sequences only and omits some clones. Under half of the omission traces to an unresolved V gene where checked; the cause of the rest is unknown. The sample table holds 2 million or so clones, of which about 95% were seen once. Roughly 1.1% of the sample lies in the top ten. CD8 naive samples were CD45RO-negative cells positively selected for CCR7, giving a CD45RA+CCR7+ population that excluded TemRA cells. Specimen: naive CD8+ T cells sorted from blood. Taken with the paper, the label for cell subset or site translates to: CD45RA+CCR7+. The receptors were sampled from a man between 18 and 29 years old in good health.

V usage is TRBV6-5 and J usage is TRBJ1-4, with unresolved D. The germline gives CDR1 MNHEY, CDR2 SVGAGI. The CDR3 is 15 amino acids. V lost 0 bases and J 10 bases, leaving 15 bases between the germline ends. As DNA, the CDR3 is TGTGCCAGCAGTTACTCGAATCTCCCCGAGGGAAAACTGTTTTTT. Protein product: CASSYSNLPEGKLFF.

Here the CDR3 reads CASSILLTLTDTQYF. CDR3 nucleotides: TGTGCCAGTAGTATACTGTTGACTTTGACAGATACGCAGTATTTT. V is TRBV19 and J is TRBJ2-3; no firm D call. Trimming took 2 bases from V and 3 from J, leaving 12 bases between them. CDR1 and CDR2 from the germline V gene are LNHDA and SQIVND (reference sequence). This CDR3 comprises 15 residues. Based on the CDR3 plus reference TRBV19 and TRBJ2-3, the full variable domain is DGGITQSPKYLFRKEGQNVTLSCEQNLNHDAMYWYRQDPGQGLRLIYYSQIVNDFQKGDIAEGYSVSREKKESFPLTVTSAQKNPTAFYLCASSILLTLTDTQYFGPGTRLTVL.

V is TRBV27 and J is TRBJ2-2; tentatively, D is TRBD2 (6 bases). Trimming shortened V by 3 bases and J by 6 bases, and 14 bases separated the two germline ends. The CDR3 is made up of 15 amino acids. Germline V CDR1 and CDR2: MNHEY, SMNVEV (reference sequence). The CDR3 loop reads CASSLIAVRSGELFF. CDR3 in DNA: TGTGCCAGCAGTTTGATAGCGGTCCGTTCCGGGGAGCTGTTTTTT.

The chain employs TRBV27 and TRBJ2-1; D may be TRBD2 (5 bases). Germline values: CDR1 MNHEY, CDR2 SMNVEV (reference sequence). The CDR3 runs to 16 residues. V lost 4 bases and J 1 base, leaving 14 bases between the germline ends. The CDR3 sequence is CASSSSDWASYNEQFF. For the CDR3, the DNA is TGTGCCAGCAGTTCCTCGGACTGGGCGTCCTACAATGAGCAGTTCTTC.

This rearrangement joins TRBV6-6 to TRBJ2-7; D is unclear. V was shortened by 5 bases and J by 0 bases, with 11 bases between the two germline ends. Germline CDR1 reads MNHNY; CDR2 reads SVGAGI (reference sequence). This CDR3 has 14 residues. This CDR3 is CASSPALASYEQYF. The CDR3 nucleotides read TGTGCCAGCAGTCCCGCCTTGGCCTCCTACGAGCAGTACTTC.

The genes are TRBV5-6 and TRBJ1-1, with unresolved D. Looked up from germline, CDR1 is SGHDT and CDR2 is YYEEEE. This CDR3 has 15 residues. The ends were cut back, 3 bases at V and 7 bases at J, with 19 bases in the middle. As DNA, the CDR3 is TGTGCCAGCAGCTACCGACCCGGGAGCTTGCATGAAGCTTTCTTT. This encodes CASSYRPGSLHEAFF.

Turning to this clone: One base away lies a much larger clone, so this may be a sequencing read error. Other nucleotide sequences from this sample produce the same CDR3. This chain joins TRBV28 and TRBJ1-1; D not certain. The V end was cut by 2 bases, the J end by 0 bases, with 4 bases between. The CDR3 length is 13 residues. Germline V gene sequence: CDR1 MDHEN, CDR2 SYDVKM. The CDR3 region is CASSLGVNTEAFF. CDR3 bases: TGTGCCAGCAGTTTAGGGGTGAACACTGAAGCTTTCTTT.

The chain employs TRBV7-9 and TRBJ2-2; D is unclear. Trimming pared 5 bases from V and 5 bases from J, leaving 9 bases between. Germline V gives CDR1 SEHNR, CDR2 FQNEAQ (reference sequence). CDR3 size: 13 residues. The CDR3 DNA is TGTGCCAGCAGCCTTCTCATGACCGGGGAGCTGTTTTTT. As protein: CASSLLMTGELFF.

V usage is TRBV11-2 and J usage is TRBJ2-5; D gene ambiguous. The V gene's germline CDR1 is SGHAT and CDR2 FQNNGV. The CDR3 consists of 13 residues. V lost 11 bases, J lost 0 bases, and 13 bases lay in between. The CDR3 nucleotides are TGTGCCTCCAAGGAGCAGAACCAAGAGACCCAGTACTTC. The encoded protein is CASKEQNQETQYF.

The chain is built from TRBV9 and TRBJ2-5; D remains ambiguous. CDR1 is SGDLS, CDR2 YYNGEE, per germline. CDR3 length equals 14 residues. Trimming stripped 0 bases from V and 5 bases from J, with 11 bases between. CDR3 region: CASSVGGSLETQYF. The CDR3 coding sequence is TGTGCCAGCAGCGTAGGTGGTAGCTTGGAGACCCAGTACTTC.

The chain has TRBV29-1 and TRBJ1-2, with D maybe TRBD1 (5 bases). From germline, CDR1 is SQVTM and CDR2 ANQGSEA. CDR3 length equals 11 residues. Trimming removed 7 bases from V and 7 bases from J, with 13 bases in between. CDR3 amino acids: CSGDGGGGYTF. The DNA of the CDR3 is TGCAGCGGTGATGGGGGTGGTGGCTACACCTTC.

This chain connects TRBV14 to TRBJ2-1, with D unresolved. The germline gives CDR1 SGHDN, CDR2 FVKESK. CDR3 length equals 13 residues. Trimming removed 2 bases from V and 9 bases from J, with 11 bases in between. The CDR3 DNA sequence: TGTGCCAGCAGCCAACTTTGGGCCGGTGAGCAGTTCTTC. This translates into CASSQLWAGEQFF.

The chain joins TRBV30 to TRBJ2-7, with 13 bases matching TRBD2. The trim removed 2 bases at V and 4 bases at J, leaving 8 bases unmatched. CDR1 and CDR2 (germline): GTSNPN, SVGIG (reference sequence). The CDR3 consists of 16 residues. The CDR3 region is CAWSPLGTSGTYEQYF. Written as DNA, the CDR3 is TGTGCCTGGAGTCCTCTCGGGACTAGCGGGACTTACGAGCAGTACTTC.

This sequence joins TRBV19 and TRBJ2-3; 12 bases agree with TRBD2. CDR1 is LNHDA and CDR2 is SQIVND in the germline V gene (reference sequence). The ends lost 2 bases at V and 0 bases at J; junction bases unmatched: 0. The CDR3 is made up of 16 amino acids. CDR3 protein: CASSILAGGSTDTQYF. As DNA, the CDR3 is TGTGCCAGTAGTATACTAGCGGGAGGGAGCACAGATACGCAGTATTTT.

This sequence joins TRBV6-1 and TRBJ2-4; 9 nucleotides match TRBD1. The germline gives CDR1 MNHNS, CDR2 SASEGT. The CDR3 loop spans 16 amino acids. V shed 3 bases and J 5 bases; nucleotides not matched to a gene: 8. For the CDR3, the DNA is TGTGCCAGCAGTGATCCCGGGACAGGGTCCCAAAACATTCAGTACTTC. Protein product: CASSDPGTGSQNIQYF.

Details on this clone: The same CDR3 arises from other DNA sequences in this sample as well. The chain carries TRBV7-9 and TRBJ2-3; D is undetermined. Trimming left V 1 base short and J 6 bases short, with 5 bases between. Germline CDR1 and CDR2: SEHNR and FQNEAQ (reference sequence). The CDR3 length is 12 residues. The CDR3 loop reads CASSLGVDTQYF. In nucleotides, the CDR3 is TGTGCCAGCAGCTTAGGAGTCGATACGCAGTATTTT.

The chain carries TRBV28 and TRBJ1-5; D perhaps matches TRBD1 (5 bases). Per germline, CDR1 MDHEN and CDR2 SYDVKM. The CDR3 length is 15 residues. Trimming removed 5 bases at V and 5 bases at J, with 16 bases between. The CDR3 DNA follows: TGTGCCAGCAGTACCCCCCCGAGGGGCGATCAGCCCCAGCATTTT. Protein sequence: CASSTPPRGDQPQHF.